Shown below are 28 T cell receptor beta chains from a single sample sequenced in a study of control samples from healthy donors and cancer patients. Libraries were prepared by immunoSEQ multiplex PCR; TCRdb keeps only in-frame clonotypes and omits some of them. Here the sample spans roughly 150,000 clones, about 93% being singletons. Specimen: blood. The receptor source for this set is a man aged 50-60 years in good health.

This clone came up many times. The sample contains more than one DNA sequence encoding this CDR3. This rearrangement joins TRBV12-3 or TRBV12-4 to TRBJ1-1; no definite D call. Trimming shortened V by 3 bases and J by 1 base, and 6 bases separated the two germline ends. CDR3 size: 13 residues. CDR3 in DNA: TGTGCCAGCAGTTTGGGGAAGAACACTGAAGCTTTCTTT. As protein: CASSLGKNTEAFF.

CDR3 region: CASSWGPGGNEQFF. The CDR3 nucleotides are TGCGCCAGCAGCTGGGGACCCGGCGGCAATGAGCAGTTCTTC. The chain recombines TRBV5-1 with TRBJ2-1; either TRBD1 or TRBD2 may fit D (5 bases each). CDR3 length: 14 amino acids. Germline lookup yields CDR1 SGHRS and CDR2 YFSETQ. V dropped 3 bases and J dropped 6 bases, with 13 bases sitting between them.

The rearrangement uses TRBV5-1 and TRBJ2-3; the D is unclear. The CDR3 runs 15 residues. Trimming pared 0 bases from V and 0 bases from J, leaving 8 bases between. CDR1 is SGHRS, CDR2 YFSETQ, per germline. The CDR3 loop reads CASSLAVLSTDTQYF. CDR3 DNA sequence: TGCGCCAGCAGCTTGGCGGTTCTAAGCACAGATACGCAGTATTTT.

V is TRBV5-1 and J is TRBJ2-7, with 10 bases identical to TRBD2. The V gene end was trimmed by 4 bases and the J gene end by 2 bases; junction bases not matched to a gene: 6. This CDR3 is 15 amino acids long. The germline gives CDR1 SGHRS, CDR2 YFSETQ. CDR3 DNA sequence: TGCGCCAGCAGCGCTGGACTAGCGGCCACCTACGAGCAGTACTTC. Its translation: CASSAGLAATYEQYF.

The CDR3 nucleotides are TGTGCCTGGAGTGGGGGCCAGGGGGTTTCTGAAGCTTTCTTT. It codes for CAWSGGQGVSEAFF. This rearrangement joins TRBV30 to TRBJ1-1, with 7 bases fitting TRBD1. The V segment lost 1 base and the J segment 6 bases; nucleotides outside the gene matches: 8. CDR3 length equals 14 residues. CDR1 GTSNPN and CDR2 SVGIG come from the germline V gene (reference sequence).

The chain links TRBV30 to TRBJ2-3, with a weak D call TRBD2 (5 bases). The CDR3 is 13 residues long. Germline V gene data show CDR1 as GTSNPN and CDR2 as SVGIG (reference sequence). V gave up 4 bases and J gave up 0 bases, with 8 bases separating them. The CDR3 protein is CAWTAGSTDTQYF. The CDR3 DNA sequence: TGTGCCTGGACCGCGGGCAGCACAGATACGCAGTATTTT. Full variable domain (outside the CDR3, taken from reference TRBV30 and TRBJ2-3): SQTIHQWPATLVQPVGSPLSLECTVEGTSNPNLYWYRQAAGRGLQLLFYSVGIGQISSEVPQNLSASRPQDRQFILSSKKLLLSDSGFYLCAWTAGSTDTQYFGPGTRLTVL.

The chain recombines TRBV6-1 with TRBJ1-5; no reliable D call. CDR3 length: 14 residues. Germline V lookup: CDR1 MNHNS, CDR2 SASEGT. V was trimmed by 3 bases and J by 0 bases, leaving 6 bases between them. CDR3 nucleotide sequence: TGTGCCAGCAGTGAGTTAGATAGCAATCAGCCCCAGCATTTT. Translation: CASSELDSNQPQHF.

V gene TRBV29-1 combines with J gene TRBJ2-1; 12 nucleotides agree with TRBD2. Trimming at V came to 4 bases and at J to 1 base, leaving 2 bases not matched to a gene. The CDR3 covers 15 residues. CDR1 and CDR2 (germline): SQVTM, ANQGSEA. The CDR3 nucleotides are TGCAGCGTTGTACTAGCGGGAGGTTCCTACAATGAGCAGTTCTTC. Translated: CSVVLAGGSYNEQFF.

A single count supports this clone. This chain links TRBV16 with TRBJ1-5; 9 bases line up with TRBD1. Per the germline V gene, CDR1 is KGHSY and CDR2 is FQNENV. The V and J ends lost 0 bases and 0 bases, in that order; junction bases with no gene match: 12. The length of the CDR3 is 20 residues. Here the CDR3 reads CASSQSVNRGQLYSNQPQHF. The CDR3 region has the DNA TGTGCCAGCAGCCAATCGGTCAACAGGGGGCAATTATATAGCAATCAGCCCCAGCATTTT.

The chain is built from TRBV21-1 and TRBJ1-5; the tabulated D call, TRBD1, remains unverified against the DNA. TRBV21-1 is a listed pseudogene. There are 21 residues in the CDR3. The CDR3, as DNA: TGTGCCAGCAGCAAAGCGCAGGGACAGACCTTCCCTCGCTATAGCAATCAGCCCCAGCATTTT. Protein sequence: CASSKAQGQTFPRYSNQPQHF.

V and J are TRBV25-1 and TRBJ1-2, with 9 bases fitting TRBD1. Trimming at V came to 8 bases and at J to 7 bases, leaving 2 bases not matched to a gene. Germline V CDR1 and CDR2: MGHDK, SYGVNS. This CDR3 comprises 11 residues. The CDR3: CASSTGGGYTF. The DNA for the CDR3 is TGTGCCAGCTCGACAGGGGGTGGCTACACCTTC.

The chain carries TRBV28 and TRBJ1-2; maybe TRBD1 (5 bases). The length of the CDR3 is 13 residues. CDR1 is MDHEN, CDR2 SYDVKM, per germline. Trimming shortened V by 5 bases and J by 6 bases, and 13 bases separated the two germline ends. The CDR3 protein is CASSDAGTDGYTF. The CDR3 DNA sequence: TGTGCCAGCAGTGATGCAGGGACGGATGGCTACACCTTC.

The chain has TRBV10-2 and TRBJ1-3, with a possible D match to TRBD1 (6 bases). Trimming took 1 base from V and 4 from J, leaving 11 bases between them. This CDR3 region has 15 residues. Per the germline V gene, CDR1 is WSHSY and CDR2 is SAAADI. CDR3 DNA sequence: TGCGCCAGCAGTGAGTTGGGGGCAGGGGGAAACACCATATATTTT. As protein: CASSELGAGGNTIYF.

The genes are TRBV6-5 and TRBJ2-1; 14 nucleotides match TRBD2. This CDR3 comprises 14 residues. V was pared by 7 bases and J by 7 bases, with 3 bases of the junction left unmatched. Germline assignment: CDR1 MNHEY and CDR2 SVGAGI. CDR3 nucleotide sequence: TGTGCCAGCACGGGACTAGCGGGAGCAAATGAGCAGTTCTTC. It encodes CASTGLAGANEQFF.

The chain has TRBV5-6 and TRBJ2-3; possible D gene TRBD1, 6 bases. V was pared by 2 bases and J by 3 bases, with 7 bases between. There are 13 residues in the CDR3. Germline lookup yields CDR1 SGHDT and CDR2 YYEEEE. In DNA, the CDR3 is TGTGCCAGCAGCTTAGGGGGAACAGATACGCAGTATTTT. Translation: CASSLGGTDTQYF.

J is TRBJ1-1 and V is TRBV6-1; 10 nucleotides match TRBD1. The CDR3 length is 18 residues. Germline V gene sequence: CDR1 MNHNS, CDR2 SASEGT. V dropped 2 bases and J dropped 0; count of bases not matched to a gene: 9. This chain's CDR3 is CASSERTGGGYLNTEAFF. The CDR3 nucleotides are TGTGCCAGCAGTGAAAGGACAGGGGGTGGTTACCTGAACACTGAAGCTTTCTTT.

The gene calls are TRBV4-1 and TRBJ2-1; a weak D match, TRBD1 (6 bases). The CDR3 is 15 amino acids. V lost 4 bases, J lost 9 bases, and 19 bases lay in between. Germline lookup yields CDR1 MGHRA and CDR2 YSYEKL. CDR3 coding DNA: TGCGCCAGCAGCCTACAGGGTGATGGAACGGGTGAGCAGTTCTTC. Its translation is CASSLQGDGTGEQFF.

V usage is TRBV7-3 and J usage is TRBJ2-3, with 7 bases matching TRBD2. The CDR3 totals 13 residues. Germline V gene lookup returns CDR1 SGHTA and CDR2 FQGTGA. V dropped 5 bases and J dropped 5; count of bases not matched to a gene: 4. The CDR3 coding sequence is TGTGCCAGCAGCCTCAGCGGGAAAGATACGCAGTATTTT. Translated: CASSLSGKDTQYF.

The genes are TRBV19 and TRBJ2-1, with D perhaps TRBD1 (5 bases). Germline V gene sequence: CDR1 LNHDA, CDR2 SQIVND (reference sequence). Trimming removed 7 bases at V and 7 bases at J, with 8 bases between. This CDR3 comprises 11 residues. CDR3 protein: CASNRRNEQFF. Here the CDR3 DNA reads TGTGCCAGTAACAGGCGGAATGAGCAGTTCTTC. The complete variable domain, with remaining parts taken from reference TRBV19 and TRBJ2-1, reads DGGITQSPKYLFRKEGQNVTLSCEQNLNHDAMYWYRQDPGQGLRLIYYSQIVNDFQKGDIAEGYSVSREKKESFPLTVTSAQKNPTAFYLCASNRRNEQFFGPGTRLTVL.

This chain links TRBV29-1 with TRBJ2-1; TRBD1 agrees at 9 bases. The CDR3 is 17 residues long. J was trimmed by 2 bases and V by 6 bases; bases with no gene match: 14. Per the germline V gene, CDR1 is SQVTM and CDR2 is ANQGSEA. CDR3 DNA sequence: TGCAGCGTAGGCGGGACCCGGGACAGGGTCGCCTACAATGAGCAGTTCTTC. Protein: CSVGGTRDRVAYNEQFF.

The genes are TRBV7-2 and TRBJ2-2; possible D gene TRBD1, 5 bases. V was pared by 5 bases and J by 5 bases, with 12 bases between. Germline V gives CDR1 SGHTA, CDR2 FQGNSA. The CDR3 extends over 14 amino acids. As DNA, the CDR3 is TGTGCCAGCAGCCCCCGGACACAGACCGGGGAGCTGTTTTTT. Protein sequence: CASSPRTQTGELFF.

This chain's CDR3 is CASSIVRTSGTGELFF. The CDR3 DNA follows: TGTGCCAGTAGTATAGTTCGGACTAGCGGTACCGGGGAGCTGTTTTTT. This rearrangement joins TRBV19 to TRBJ2-2; 10 nucleotides align to TRBD2. This CDR3 contains 16 residues. The germline gives CDR1 LNHDA, CDR2 SQIVND (reference sequence). With V trimmed by 1 base and J by 5 bases, 4 bases remained unmatched. Using reference TRBV19 and TRBJ2-2 for the parts outside the CDR3, the full variable domain is DGGITQSPKYLFRKEGQNVTLSCEQNLNHDAMYWYRQDPGQGLRLIYYSQIVNDFQKGDIAEGYSVSREKKESFPLTVTSAQKNPTAFYLCASSIVRTSGTGELFFGEGSRLTVL.

This clone was seen just once. V usage is TRBV4-2 and J usage is TRBJ2-5; 7 positions agree with TRBD2. Per germline, CDR1 LGHNA and CDR2 YNFKEQ. The CDR3 spans 19 residues. With 1 base clipped from V and 5 bases from J, the junction kept 19 bases outside the gene matches. This CDR3 is CASSQGAGGKGYSAETQYF. The CDR3 DNA follows: TGTGCCAGCAGCCAAGGAGCCGGGGGGAAGGGGTATAGCGCGGAGACCCAGTACTTC.

This clone was observed once. The chain employs TRBV6-5 and TRBJ1-5; TRBD1 might be the D (5 bases). The CDR3 length is 14 residues. The V gene lost 5 bases and the J gene lost 7 bases, with 15 bases spanning the gap. In germline, CDR1 is MNHEY, CDR2 SVGAGI. In DNA, the CDR3 is TGTGCCAGCAGTACTCAAGGACACACGCAGCCCCAGCATTTT. Amino acids: CASSTQGHTQPQHF.

This sequence joins TRBV29-1 and TRBJ2-3; D possibly corresponds to TRBD2 (5 bases). This CDR3 contains 14 residues. The V and J ends lost 4 bases and 2 bases respectively, with 13 bases between them. Germline V lookup: CDR1 SQVTM, CDR2 ANQGSEA. The CDR3 loop is CSVGASLLTDTQYF. The CDR3 region has the DNA TGCAGCGTTGGGGCTAGCCTACTCACAGATACGCAGTATTTT.

The chain couples TRBV2 to TRBJ2-7; no firm D call. CDR1 and CDR2 from the germline V gene are SNHLY and FYNNEI. V lost 6 bases, J lost 2 bases, and 5 bases lay in between. This CDR3 region has 11 residues. The CDR3 sequence: CASRVTYEQYF. The DNA for the CDR3 is TGTGCCAGCAGGGTGACCTACGAGCAGTACTTC.

The chain recombines TRBV7-8 with TRBJ1-3; D call uncertain. The V end was cut by 5 bases, the J end by 0 bases, with 5 bases between. CDR3 length equals 13 residues. Germline CDR1 reads SGHVS; CDR2 reads FQNEAQ. CDR3: CASSRNSGNTIYF. As DNA, the CDR3 is TGTGCCAGCAGCCGAAACTCTGGAAACACCATATATTTT. Using reference TRBV7-8 and TRBJ1-3 for the parts outside the CDR3, the full variable domain is GAGVSQSPRYKVAKRGQDVALRCDPISGHVSLFWYQQALGQGPEFLTYFQNEAQLDKSGLPSDRFFAERPEGSVSTLKIQRTQQEDSAVYLCASSRNSGNTIYFGEGSWLTVV.

This clone was detected only once. The CDR3 sequence is CASSLAPGLSSYEQYF. In nucleotides, the CDR3 is TGCGCCAGCAGCTTGGCGCCGGGCCTCAGCTCCTACGAGCAGTACTTC. V gene TRBV5-1 combines with J gene TRBJ2-7; D is ambiguous. Trimming cost V 0 bases and J 0 bases, with 13 bases left between them. Germline lookup yields CDR1 SGHRS and CDR2 YFSETQ. This CDR3 has 16 residues.